The clone carrying this T cell receptor beta chain was observed a few times. The antigen remains unidentified. Trimming took 1 base from V and 14 from J, leaving 10 bases between them. Germline loops: CDR1 LNHDA, CDR2 SQIVND (reference sequence). CDR3 size: 11 residues. These data are taken from a study of T cell repertoires in cytomegalovirus infection. About the research overall: Signatures in public TCR beta sequences pointed to both CMV infection and matching HLA type.

TCRdb used MiXCR to reprocess the reads, holding one entry per CDR3 protein. The table has roughly 150,000 distinct CDR3 sequences, more than 30% seen once. The chain has TRBV19 and TRBJ2-3; no definite D call. Sequencing used CD8+ T cells from cultured PBMCs, obtained from culture after CMV antigen stimulation. This clonotype was obtained from a human donor in good health (CMV status not recorded). Some clones in this sample may be carry-over from other donors' samples. The CDR3 here is CASSIGDLWYF. The CDR3 DNA reads as TGTGCCAGTAGTATAGGTGATTTGTGGTATTTT. Drawing the rest from reference TRBV19 and TRBJ2-3, the complete variable domain is DGGITQSPKYLFRKEGQNVTLSCEQNLNHDAMYWYRQDPGQGLRLIYYSQIVNDFQKGDIAEGYSVSREKKESFPLTVTSAQKNPTAFYLCASSIGDLWYFGPGTRLTVL.